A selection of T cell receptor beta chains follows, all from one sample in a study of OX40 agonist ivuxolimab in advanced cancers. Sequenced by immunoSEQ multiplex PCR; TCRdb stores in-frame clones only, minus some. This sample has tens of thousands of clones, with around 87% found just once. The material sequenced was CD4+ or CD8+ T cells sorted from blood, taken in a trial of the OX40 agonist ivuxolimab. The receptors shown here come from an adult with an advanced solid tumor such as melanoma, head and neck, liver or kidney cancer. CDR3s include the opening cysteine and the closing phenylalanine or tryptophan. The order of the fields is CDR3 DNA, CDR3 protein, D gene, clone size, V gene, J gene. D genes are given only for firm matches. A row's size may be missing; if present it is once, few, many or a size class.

TGTGCCAGCTCAGGTGGGGACGATCAGCCCCAGCATTTT	CASSGGDDQPQHF	.	.	TRBV18	TRBJ1-5
TGTGCCAGCAAGACCAGCGCAGGGCCTTACAATGAGCAGTTCTTC	CASKTSAGPYNEQFF	.	.	TRBV6-1	TRBJ2-1
TGCGCCAGCAGCCAGGCGGGACAGACGTTCTTC	CASSQAGQTFF	.	.	TRBV4-1	TRBJ2-1
TGTGCCAGCAGCTGGTTAGCGGTGAGCTCCTACAATGAGCAGTTCTTC	CASSWLAVSSYNEQFF	.	.	TRBV7-3	TRBJ2-1
TGTGCCAGCAGTACTAGCGGAGCCAACAATGAGCAGTTCTTC	CASSTSGANNEQFF	TRBD2	.	TRBV9	TRBJ2-1
TGTGCCAGCAGCTTAGGGGGGCACGGCTACACCTTC	CASSLGGHGYTF	.	once	TRBV11-1	TRBJ1-2
TGTGCCAGCAGCTTAATCGGAAAAGCGGGCTCCTACAATGAGCAGTTCTTC	CASSLIGKAGSYNEQFF	.	.	TRBV7-9	TRBJ2-1
TGCGCCAGCAGCCAGGATCAGGGGGCTTACACTGAAGCTTTCTTT	CASSQDQGAYTEAFF	TRBD1	.	TRBV4-1	TRBJ1-1
TGCAGCGTGGAGGGAGACAGATACGAGCAGTACTTC	CSVEGDRYEQYF	.	.	TRBV29-1	TRBJ2-7
TGTGCCAGCAGCTACCTACTAGCGGTCCAAGAGACCCAGTACTTC	CASSYLLAVQETQYF	TRBD2	.	TRBV7-2	TRBJ2-5
TGTGCCAGCAGTTCAATCTCCTACGAGCAGTACTTC	CASSSISYEQYF	.	.	TRBV27	TRBJ2-7
TGTGCCAGCAGTTATCCAGGGTACACTGAAGCTTTCTTT	CASSYPGYTEAFF	.	.	TRBV6-6	TRBJ1-1
TGTGCCAGCAGTTTATTTCCGAGCACAGATACGCAGTATTTT	CASSLFPSTDTQYF	.	.	TRBV27	TRBJ2-3
TGTGCCAGCAGCCAAGAGGCAGCTAATGAAAAACTGTTTTTT	CASSQEAANEKLFF	.	once	TRBV4-2	TRBJ1-4
TGTGCCACCGGCCCGGCAGGAATTTACGAGCAGTACTTC	CATGPAGIYEQYF	.	.	TRBV28	TRBJ2-7
TGTGCCAGTAGTATACCAGACCTGAGCAATCAGCCCCAGCATTTT	CASSIPDLSNQPQHF	.	.	TRBV19	TRBJ1-5
TGTGCCAGTAGTATACTAACAGGGGGCGAGCAGTACTTC	CASSILTGGEQYF	TRBD1	.	TRBV19	TRBJ2-7
TGTGCCAGCAGCTCGGACGGGACAGACCTAGCCAAAAACATTCAGTACTTC	CASSSDGTDLAKNIQYF	TRBD1	.	TRBV11-2	TRBJ2-4
TGTGCCAGCAGCTTGGCCGACTTCCCCGGGGACGAGCAGTACTTC	CASSLADFPGDEQYF	.	once	TRBV5-5	TRBJ2-7
TGTGCCAGCAGTCCAACCCCGACAGGATCCTACGAGCAGTACTTC	CASSPTPTGSYEQYF	.	.	TRBV27	TRBJ2-7
TGTGCCAGCAGTTTATTAAGGGATGCTTTCTTT	CASSLLRDAFF	.	.	TRBV28	TRBJ1-1
TGTGCCAGCAGCAGACAACTAGCGGGGGGTGATCAAGAGACCCAGTACTTC	CASSRQLAGGDQETQYF	TRBD2	.	TRBV5-6	TRBJ2-5
TGTGCCATCAGTGAGTCTGGGGAAGAGACCCAGTACTTC	CAISESGEETQYF	.	.	TRBV10-3	TRBJ2-5
TGTGCCAGCAGCTGGACAGGGATGGCCGGGGAGCTGTTTTTT	CASSWTGMAGELFF	TRBD1	once	TRBV6-5	TRBJ2-2
TGTGCCAGCACTTCCGCCTATGAGCAGTTCTTC	CASTSAYEQFF	.	.	TRBV27	TRBJ2-1
TGCAGCGTTAGGAGGGGGCTGTACGAGCAGTACTTC	CSVRRGLYEQYF	.	.	TRBV29-1	TRBJ2-7
TGTGCCAGCAGCTTATTTCGCGTAAGCTCTGGAAACACCATATATTTT	CASSLFRVSSGNTIYF	.	.	TRBV7-8	TRBJ1-3
TGTGCCTCCAATCGAGGGAACACCGGGGAGCTGTTTTTT	CASNRGNTGELFF	.	.	TRBV9	TRBJ2-2
TGTGCCAGCAGCTTGTGGGGCCGCTCCTACGAGCAGTACTTC	CASSLWGRSYEQYF	.	.	TRBV5-4	TRBJ2-7
TGCGCCAGCAGCCCCGGACAGGGGGCATACTATGGCTACACCTTC	CASSPGQGAYYGYTF	TRBD1	once	TRBV4-1	TRBJ1-2
TGTGCCAGCAGCTTGACAGGGAGCGAGCAGTACTTC	CASSLTGSEQYF	TRBD1	.	TRBV13	TRBJ2-7
TGTGCCTGGAGTGTGACTACCGGGGTAGGGTACCAAGAGACCCAGTACTTC	CAWSVTTGVGYQETQYF	.	.	TRBV30	TRBJ2-5
TGTGCCAGCAGTTTTGCCGCGAAAACTTTCTTT	CASSFAAKTFF	.	.	TRBV28	TRBJ1-1
TGTGCCAGCAGTTTGGGGGTGAGGGGCACTGAAGCTTTCTTT	CASSLGVRGTEAFF	.	once	TRBV27	TRBJ1-1
TGTGCCTGGAGAAGAGGAGAAACTGAAGCTTTCTTT	CAWRRGETEAFF	.	.	TRBV30	TRBJ1-1
TGTGCCAGCAGCTTAACAGTGTCGATGAGGGATGAGCAGTTCTTC	CASSLTVSMRDEQFF	.	.	TRBV7-3	TRBJ2-1
TGTGCCAGCAGCTTAGGTTCCACCTTTTACGAGACCCAGTACTTC	CASSLGSTFYETQYF	.	.	TRBV7-8	TRBJ2-5
TGTGCCAGCTGGACCCGGACAGCCTACGAGCAGTACTTC	CASWTRTAYEQYF	.	.	TRBV6-1	TRBJ2-7
TGTGCCAGCAGCCAGCCGGCGTACTATGGCTACACCTTC	CASSQPAYYGYTF	.	.	TRBV11-2	TRBJ1-2
TGTGCCACTAGACTAGCGGGAGTTTACGAGCAGTACTTC	CATRLAGVYEQYF	TRBD2	.	TRBV2	TRBJ2-7
TGTGCCAGCAGCTGGTCGGGAACCGGGGAGCTGTTTTTT	CASSWSGTGELFF	.	.	TRBV7-2	TRBJ2-2
TGTGCCAGCAGGGGGGGGCACAACTACGAGCAGTACTTC	CASRGGHNYEQYF	.	.	TRBV25-1	TRBJ2-7
TGTGCCAGCAGCTTGGGACACCCAAACATTCAGTACTTC	CASSLGHPNIQYF	.	.	TRBV5-6	TRBJ2-4
TGTGCCACCAGCAGAGCGGGACAGGTGATGAACACTGAAGCTTTCTTT	CATSRAGQVMNTEAFF	TRBD1	.	TRBV15	TRBJ1-1
TGTGCCAGCAGCTTGGTTGGGCTAGGAGCTGCGGCAGATACGCAGTATTTT	CASSLVGLGAAADTQYF	.	.	TRBV5-4	TRBJ2-3
TGTGCCAGCAGACGGCCAGGGGGAGATGAGACCCAGTACTTC	CASRRPGGDETQYF	TRBD1	.	TRBV7-9	TRBJ2-5
TGTGCCAGCAGCCTGCCAGGGGAGAATCAGCCCCAGCATTTT	CASSLPGENQPQHF	.	.	TRBV11-2	TRBJ1-5
TGTGCCAGCACTCACGAGAGTGCTAAAGAAAAACTGTTTTTT	CASTHESAKEKLFF	.	.	TRBV7-9	TRBJ1-4
TGTGCCAGCAGTCCGGCGGGACAGGGTAACGAGCAGTACTTC	CASSPAGQGNEQYF	TRBD1	.	TRBV27	TRBJ2-7
TGTGCCAGTAGTCCTCCGGAACCTAACACTGAAGCTTTCTTT	CASSPPEPNTEAFF	.	.	TRBV19	TRBJ1-1
TGTGCCGGGTGGAGCGAATTTGGGGCCAACGTCCTGACTTTC	CAGWSEFGANVLTF	.	medium-sized	TRBV7-9	TRBJ2-6
TGCGCCAGCAGCGCTCGACAGGGGAACTACGAGCAGTACTTC	CASSARQGNYEQYF	TRBD1	.	TRBV5-1	TRBJ2-7
TGTGCCAGTAGTATCCAGGGTAAGAACACTGAAGCTTTCTTT	CASSIQGKNTEAFF	.	.	TRBV19	TRBJ1-1
TGTGCCAGTAGCCGGACTTCAAACAATGAGCAGTTCTTC	CASSRTSNNEQFF	.	.	TRBV19	TRBJ2-1
TGTGCCAGCAAAGGACAGGGTTCTCGCGAGCAGTACTTC	CASKGQGSREQYF	TRBD1	.	TRBV13	TRBJ2-7